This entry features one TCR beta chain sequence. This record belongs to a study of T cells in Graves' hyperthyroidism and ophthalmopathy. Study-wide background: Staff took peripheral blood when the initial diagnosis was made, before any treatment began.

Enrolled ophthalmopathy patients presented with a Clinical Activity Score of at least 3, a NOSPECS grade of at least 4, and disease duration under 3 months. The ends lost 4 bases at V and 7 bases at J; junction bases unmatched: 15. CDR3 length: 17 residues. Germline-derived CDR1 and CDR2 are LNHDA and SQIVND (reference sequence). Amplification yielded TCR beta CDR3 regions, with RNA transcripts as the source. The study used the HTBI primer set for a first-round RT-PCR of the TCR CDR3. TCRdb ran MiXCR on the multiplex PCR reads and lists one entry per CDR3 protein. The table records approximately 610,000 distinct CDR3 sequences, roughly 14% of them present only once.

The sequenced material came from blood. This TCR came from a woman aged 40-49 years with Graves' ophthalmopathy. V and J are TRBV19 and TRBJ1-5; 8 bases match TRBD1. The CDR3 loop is CASSTLGGRGRGQPQHF. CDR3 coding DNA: TGTGCCAGTAGTACCCTCGGGGGCAGGGGGCGCGGACAGCCCCAGCATTTT.